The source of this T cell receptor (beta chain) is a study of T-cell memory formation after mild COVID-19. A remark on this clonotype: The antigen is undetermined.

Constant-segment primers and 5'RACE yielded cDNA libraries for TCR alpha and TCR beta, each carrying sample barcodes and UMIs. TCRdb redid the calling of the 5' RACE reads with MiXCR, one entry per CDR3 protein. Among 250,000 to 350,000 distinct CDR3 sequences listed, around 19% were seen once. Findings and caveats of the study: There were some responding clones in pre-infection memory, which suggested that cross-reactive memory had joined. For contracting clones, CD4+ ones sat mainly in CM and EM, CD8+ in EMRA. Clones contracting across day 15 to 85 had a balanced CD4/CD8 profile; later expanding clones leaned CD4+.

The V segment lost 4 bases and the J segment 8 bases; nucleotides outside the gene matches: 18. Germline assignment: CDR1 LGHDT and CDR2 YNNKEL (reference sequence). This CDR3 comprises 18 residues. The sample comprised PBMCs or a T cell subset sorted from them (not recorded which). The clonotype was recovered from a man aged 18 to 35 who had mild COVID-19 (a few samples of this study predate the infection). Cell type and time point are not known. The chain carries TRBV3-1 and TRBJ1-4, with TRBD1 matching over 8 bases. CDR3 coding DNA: TGTGCCAGCAGCCCCCTTACCGGGACAGGCCCCTTCGGGGAAAAACTGTTTTTT. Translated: CASSPLTGTGPFGEKLFF.